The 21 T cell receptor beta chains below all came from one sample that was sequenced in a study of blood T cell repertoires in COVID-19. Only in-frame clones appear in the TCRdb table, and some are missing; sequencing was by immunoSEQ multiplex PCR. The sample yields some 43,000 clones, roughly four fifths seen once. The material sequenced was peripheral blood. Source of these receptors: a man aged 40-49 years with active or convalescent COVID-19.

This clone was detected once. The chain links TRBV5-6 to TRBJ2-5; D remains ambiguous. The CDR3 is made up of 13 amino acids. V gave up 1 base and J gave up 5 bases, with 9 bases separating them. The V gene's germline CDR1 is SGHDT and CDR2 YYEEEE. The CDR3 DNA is TGTGCCAGCAGCTTGCACGTTGCGGAGACCCAGTACTTC. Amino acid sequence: CASSLHVAETQYF.

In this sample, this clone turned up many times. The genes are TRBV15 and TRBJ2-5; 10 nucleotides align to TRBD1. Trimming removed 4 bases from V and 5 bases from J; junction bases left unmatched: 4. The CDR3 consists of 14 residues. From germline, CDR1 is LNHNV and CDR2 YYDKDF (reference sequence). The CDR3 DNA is TGTGCCACCAGCACCGGGACAGGGGTGGAGACCCAGTACTTC. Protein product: CATSTGTGVETQYF.

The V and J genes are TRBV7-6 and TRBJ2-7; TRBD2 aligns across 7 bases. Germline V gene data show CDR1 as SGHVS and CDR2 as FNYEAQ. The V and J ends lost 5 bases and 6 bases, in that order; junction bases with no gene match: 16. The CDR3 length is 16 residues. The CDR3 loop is CASSPRGVGGESEQYF. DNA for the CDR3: TGTGCCAGCAGCCCCCGAGGGGTGGGGGGGGAGAGCGAGCAGTACTTC.

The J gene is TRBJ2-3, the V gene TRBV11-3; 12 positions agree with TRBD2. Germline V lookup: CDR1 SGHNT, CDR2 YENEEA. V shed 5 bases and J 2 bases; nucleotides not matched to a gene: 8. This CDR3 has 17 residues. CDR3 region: CASSEPGLAGPTDTQYF. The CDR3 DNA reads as TGTGCCAGCAGCGAACCGGGACTAGCGGGCCCCACAGATACGCAGTATTTT.

In DNA form, the CDR3 reads TGTGCCAGCAGTGAGGACAGGGGGGATAGAACTAATGAAAAACTGTTTTTT. Its protein is CASSEDRGDRTNEKLFF. The chain joins TRBV28 to TRBJ1-4, with 10 bases that match TRBD1. The CDR3 contains 17 residues. V shed 5 bases, J shed 1 base, and the junction held 7 bases outside the gene matches. CDR1 is MDHEN, CDR2 SYDVKM, per germline.

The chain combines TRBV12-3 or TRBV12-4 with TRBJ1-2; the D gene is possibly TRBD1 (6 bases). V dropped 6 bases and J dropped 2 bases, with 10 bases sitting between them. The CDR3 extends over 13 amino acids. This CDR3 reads CASSRTENYGYTF. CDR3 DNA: TGTGCCAGCAGCCGGACAGAGAACTATGGCTACACCTTC.

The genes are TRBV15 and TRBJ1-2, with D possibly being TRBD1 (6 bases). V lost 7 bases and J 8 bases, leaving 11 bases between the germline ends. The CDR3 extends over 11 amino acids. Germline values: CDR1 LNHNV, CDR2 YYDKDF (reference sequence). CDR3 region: CATTGTFGYTF. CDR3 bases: TGTGCCACCACGGGGACATTCGGCTACACCTTC.

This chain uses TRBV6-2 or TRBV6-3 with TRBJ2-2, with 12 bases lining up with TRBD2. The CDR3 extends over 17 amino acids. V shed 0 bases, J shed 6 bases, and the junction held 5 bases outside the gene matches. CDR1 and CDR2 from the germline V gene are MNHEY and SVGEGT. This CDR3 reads CASSYSRLAGVSGELFF. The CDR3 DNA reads TGTGCCAGCAGTTACTCGAGACTAGCGGGAGTTTCCGGGGAGCTGTTTTTT.

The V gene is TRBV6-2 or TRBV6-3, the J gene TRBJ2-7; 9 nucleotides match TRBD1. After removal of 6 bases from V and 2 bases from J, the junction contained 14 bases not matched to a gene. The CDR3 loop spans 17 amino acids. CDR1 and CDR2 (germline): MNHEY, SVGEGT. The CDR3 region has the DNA TGTGCCAGCAGCAAGAGTCCGGGACAGGGAGGACCCTACGAGCAGTACTTC. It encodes CASSKSPGQGGPYEQYF.

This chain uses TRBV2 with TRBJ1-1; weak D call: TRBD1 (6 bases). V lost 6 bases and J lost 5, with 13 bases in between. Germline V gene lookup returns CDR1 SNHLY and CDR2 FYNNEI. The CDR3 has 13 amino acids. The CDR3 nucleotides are TGTGCCAGCAGAGTTACAGGGTGGACTGAAGCTTTCTTT. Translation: CASRVTGWTEAFF.

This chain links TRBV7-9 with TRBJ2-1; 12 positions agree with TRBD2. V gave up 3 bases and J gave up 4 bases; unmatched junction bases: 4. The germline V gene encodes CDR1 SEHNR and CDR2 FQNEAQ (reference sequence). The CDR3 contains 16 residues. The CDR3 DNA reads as TGTGCCAGCAGCTTGGCCGGGACTAGCGGGTACAATGAGCAGTTCTTC. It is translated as CASSLAGTSGYNEQFF.

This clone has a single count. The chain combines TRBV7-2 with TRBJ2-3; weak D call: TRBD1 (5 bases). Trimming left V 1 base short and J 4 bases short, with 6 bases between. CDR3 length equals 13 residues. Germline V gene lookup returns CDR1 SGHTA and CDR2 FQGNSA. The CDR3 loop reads CASSLETADTQYF. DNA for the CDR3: TGTGCCAGCAGCTTAGAGACAGCAGATACGCAGTATTTT.

The CDR3: CASSQDLNQPQHF. Written as DNA, the CDR3 is TGTGCCAGCAGCCAAGACCTTAATCAGCCCCAGCATTTT. This rearrangement joins TRBV4-2 to TRBJ1-5; the D is unclear. The CDR3 has 13 residues. Trimming took off 0 bases at V and 4 bases at J, with 4 bases between the two ends. Germline CDR1 reads LGHNA; CDR2 reads YNFKEQ.

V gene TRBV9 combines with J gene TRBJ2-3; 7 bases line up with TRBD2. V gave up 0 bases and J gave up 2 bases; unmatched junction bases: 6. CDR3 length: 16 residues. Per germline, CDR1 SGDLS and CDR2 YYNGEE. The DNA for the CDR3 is TGTGCCAGCAGCGTAGTGGGCGGGGGAAACACAGATACGCAGTATTTT. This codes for CASSVVGGGNTDTQYF.

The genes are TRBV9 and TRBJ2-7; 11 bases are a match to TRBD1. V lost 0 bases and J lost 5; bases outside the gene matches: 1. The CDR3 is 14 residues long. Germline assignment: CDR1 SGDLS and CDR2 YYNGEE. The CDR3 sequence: CASSVGGQGDEQYF. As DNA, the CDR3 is TGTGCCAGCAGCGTAGGGGGACAGGGGGACGAGCAGTACTTC.

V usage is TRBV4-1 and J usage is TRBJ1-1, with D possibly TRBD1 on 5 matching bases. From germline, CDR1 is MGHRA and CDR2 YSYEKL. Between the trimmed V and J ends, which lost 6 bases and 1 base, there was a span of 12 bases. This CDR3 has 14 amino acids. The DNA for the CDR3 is TGCGCCAGCAGGAAATCGGGGGAGAACACTGAAGCTTTCTTT. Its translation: CASRKSGENTEAFF.

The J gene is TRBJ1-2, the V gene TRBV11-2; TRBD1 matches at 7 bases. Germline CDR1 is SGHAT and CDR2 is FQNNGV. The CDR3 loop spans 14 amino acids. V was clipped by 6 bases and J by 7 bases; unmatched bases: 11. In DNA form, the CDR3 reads TGTGCCAGCAGTAGACAGACAGGGTTCTCTGGCTACACCTTC. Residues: CASSRQTGFSGYTF.

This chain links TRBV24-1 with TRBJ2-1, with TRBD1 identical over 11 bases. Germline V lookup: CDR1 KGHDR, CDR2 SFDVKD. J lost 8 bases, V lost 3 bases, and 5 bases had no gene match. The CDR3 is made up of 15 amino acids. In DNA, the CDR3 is TGTGCCACCAGTGATCGGAGGACAGGGGGCGATGAGCAGTTCTTC. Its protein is CATSDRRTGGDEQFF.

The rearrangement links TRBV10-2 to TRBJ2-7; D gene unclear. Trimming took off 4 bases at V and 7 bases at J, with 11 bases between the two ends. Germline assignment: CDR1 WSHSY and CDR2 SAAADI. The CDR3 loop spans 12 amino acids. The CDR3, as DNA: TGCGCCAGCAGTGCCAACCTACGAGAGCAGTACTTC. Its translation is CASSANLREQYF.

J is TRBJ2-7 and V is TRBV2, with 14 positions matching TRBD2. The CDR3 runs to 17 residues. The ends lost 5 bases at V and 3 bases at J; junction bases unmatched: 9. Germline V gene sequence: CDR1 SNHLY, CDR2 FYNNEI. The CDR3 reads CASSLGLAGGLLYEQYF. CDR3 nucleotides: TGTGCCAGCAGTCTAGGACTAGCGGGAGGACTTCTCTACGAGCAGTACTTC.

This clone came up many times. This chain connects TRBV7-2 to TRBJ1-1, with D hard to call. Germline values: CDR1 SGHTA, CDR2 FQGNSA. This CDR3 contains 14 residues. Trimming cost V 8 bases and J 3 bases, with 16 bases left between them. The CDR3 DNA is TGTGCCAGCTTGGGAGAGTTTGGGGACACTGAAGCTTTCTTT. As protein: CASLGEFGDTEAFF.